Listed below are T cell receptor beta chains from one sample, sequenced in a study of T cell responses to AZD1222 COVID-19 vaccine. Measured with immunoSEQ multiplex PCR; TCRdb has only the in-frame clones, and not every one. The sample includes tens of thousands of clones, 70% to 90% seen only once; the top ten take roughly 5%. The source was peripheral blood, collected on day 0 of MenACWY control vaccination. The source of these receptors is an adult in good health. Both conserved end residues are part of each CDR3. D genes are given only for firm matches. A row's size may be missing; if present it is once, few, many or a size class.

D gene,clone size,V gene,J gene,CDR3 DNA,CDR3 protein
NA,NA,TRBV5-1,TRBJ2-3,TGCGCCAGCAGCGCCCGGGACCCCTCAGATACGCAGTATTTT,CASSARDPSDTQYF
NA,NA,TRBV5-6,TRBJ1-2,TGTGCCAGCAGCTTCACGGGACCCTATGGCTACACCTTC,CASSFTGPYGYTF
NA,NA,TRBV18,TRBJ2-3,TGTGCCAGCTCACCTGCCGGCCGTAGCACAGATACGCAGTATTTT,CASSPAGRSTDTQYF
NA,once,TRBV27,TRBJ1-6,TGTGCCAGCAGTTTAAGACAGGCCGGGAATTCACCCCTCCACTTT,CASSLRQAGNSPLHF
TRBD1,once,TRBV7-8,TRBJ1-1,TGTGCCAGCAGCAGCGCCGGGACAGGGAGGAACACTGAAGCTTTCTTT,CASSSAGTGRNTEAFF
NA,NA,TRBV6-2/TRBV6-3,TRBJ1-3,TGTGCCAGCAGTTACTCCGGGACGGTTCTTGGAAACACCATATATTTT,CASSYSGTVLGNTIYF
NA,NA,TRBV4-3,TRBJ1-4,TGCGCCAGCAGCCAAGATCTTCCGGGGATAGGGACTAATGAAAAACTGTTTTTT,CASSQDLPGIGTNEKLFF
TRBD1,NA,TRBV6-1,TRBJ1-2,TGTGCCAGCAGTGAAGGGTTTACCGGGACAGGGTATGGCTACACCTTC,CASSEGFTGTGYGYTF
NA,NA,TRBV9,TRBJ2-6,TGTGCCAGCAGCTCTCCCGGGCCCCAGTATTTCTCTGGGGCCAACGTCCTGACTTTC,CASSSPGPQYFSGANVLTF
NA,NA,TRBV5-1,TRBJ2-7,TGCGCCAGCAGCTTGGGAGGACCCCCCGATTACGAGCAGTACTTC,CASSLGGPPDYEQYF
TRBD1,NA,TRBV27,TRBJ1-4,TGTGCCAGCAGTCCGGGACAGGGGTGGAAACTGTTTTTT,CASSPGQGWKLFF
TRBD2,NA,TRBV5-6,TRBJ2-2,TGTGCCAGCAGCCTCTTAGGGGCGGGGGATTACACCGGGGAGCTGTTTTTT,CASSLLGAGDYTGELFF
NA,NA,TRBV25-1,TRBJ1-1,TGTGCCAGCAGTGAAGGAGGGGCACCGAACACTGAAGCTTTCTTT,CASSEGGAPNTEAFF
NA,NA,TRBV6-5,TRBJ1-5,TGTGCCAGCAGTTACTCGAGTAGGGCCCGCCAGCATTTT,CASSYSSRARQHF
TRBD1,once,TRBV27,TRBJ1-2,TGTGCCAGCAGTTCACAGGGGGCGCATGGCTACACCTTC,CASSSQGAHGYTF
TRBD2,NA,TRBV7-2,TRBJ2-2,TGTGCCAGCATTGAAGCGCTAGCGGGGGTTCGTAGCACCGGGGAGCTGTTTTTT,CASIEALAGVRSTGELFF
TRBD1,NA,TRBV2,TRBJ1-1,TGTGCCAGCAGACCAGACCCGGGACAGTCTTGGACTGAAGCTTTCTTT,CASRPDPGQSWTEAFF
NA,NA,TRBV7-2,TRBJ1-6,TGTGCCAGCAGCTTAGAGGGACAATCCGATTCACCCCTCCACTTT,CASSLEGQSDSPLHF
NA,NA,TRBV10-3,TRBJ1-5,TGTGCCATCAGCACTGTCAGGGGCAATCAGCCCCAGCATTTT,CAISTVRGNQPQHF
NA,few,TRBV6-2/TRBV6-3,TRBJ1-1,TGTGCCAGCAGTCTGGGGGGAGGGGAAGCTTTCTTT,CASSLGGGEAFF
NA,once,TRBV9,TRBJ2-1,TGTGCCAGCAGCGGGGGCTTAAGGGAGGAGGAGCAGTTCTTC,CASSGGLREEEQFF
NA,few,TRBV6-2/TRBV6-3,TRBJ2-3,TGTGCCAGCAGTTACACAGGGCAGGTAACGGATACGCAGTATTTT,CASSYTGQVTDTQYF
TRBD2,NA,TRBV7-9,TRBJ2-1,TGTGCCAGCAGCACCGGGGGGGCAAAAAATGAGCAGTTCTTC,CASSTGGAKNEQFF
TRBD1,NA,TRBV3-1/TRBV3-2,TRBJ1-3,TGTGCCAGCAGCGCAGGGGGGACATATGCTGGAAACACCATATATTTT,CASSAGGTYAGNTIYF
NA,NA,TRBV19,TRBJ1-4,TGTGCCAGTAGTAGGTACGGGGAAACCGAAAAACTGTTTTTT,CASSRYGETEKLFF
TRBD2,NA,TRBV13,TRBJ2-1,TGTGCCAGCAGCCCTAGTCTGACTAGCGGGGGCCGCTCCTACAATGAGCAGTTCTTC,CASSPSLTSGGRSYNEQFF
NA,NA,TRBV6-5,TRBJ1-6,TGTGCCAGCAGTTACCTTGGATCACCCCTCCACTTT,CASSYLGSPLHF
TRBD1,NA,TRBV5-8,TRBJ1-6,TGTGCCAGCAGCTTGGCCCCGGACAGGGGCTATAATTCACCCCTCCACTTT,CASSLAPDRGYNSPLHF
NA,NA,TRBV5-8,TRBJ2-6,TGTGCCAGCACCTTAAAGGGGGACTCTGGGGCCAACGTCCTGACTTTC,CASTLKGDSGANVLTF
NA,once,TRBV28,TRBJ1-4,TGTGCCAGCAAAAGACAGGTTCGAGGGGAAAAACTGTTTTTT,CASKRQVRGEKLFF
NA,once,TRBV9,TRBJ1-6,TGTGCCAGCAGCTCCTTGGGGATTAATTCACCCCTCCACTTT,CASSSLGINSPLHF
NA,NA,TRBV7-3,TRBJ2-1,TGTGCCAGCAGCCCCCAGGGGACTCGCGGCTACAATGAGCAGTTCTTC,CASSPQGTRGYNEQFF
NA,NA,TRBV5-1,TRBJ1-1,TGCGCCAGCAGCTTGGAAGGGGGAAACACTGAAGCTTTCTTT,CASSLEGGNTEAFF
NA,NA,TRBV18,TRBJ1-1,TGTGCCAGCTCACCACTGCTTGTTTCGGGGAAGGGGGCTGAAGCTTTCTTT,CASSPLLVSGKGAEAFF
NA,NA,TRBV3-1/TRBV3-2,TRBJ1-6,TGTGCCAGCAGCTTCGGACATTTTAATTCACCCCTCCACTTT,CASSFGHFNSPLHF
NA,NA,TRBV7-2,TRBJ2-4,TGTGCCAGCAGCTTAGGGCAGGGAAACATTCAGTACTTC,CASSLGQGNIQYF
TRBD1,NA,TRBV3-1/TRBV3-2,TRBJ1-1,TGTGCCAGCAGCGGACAGACAGGGGGCACTGAAGCTTTCTTT,CASSGQTGGTEAFF
NA,NA,TRBV7-3,TRBJ1-2,TGTGCCAGCAGCTTGCTCCCAGGGCAGGATGGCTACACCTTC,CASSLLPGQDGYTF
NA,NA,TRBV5-1,TRBJ2-2,TGCGCCAGCAGTTTAACGAGGAGTAGCGGGGAGCTGTTTTTT,CASSLTRSSGELFF
NA,NA,TRBV4-1,TRBJ1-5,TGCGCCAGCAGCCAAGCTTACAGGGTAAGCAATCAGCCCCAGCATTTT,CASSQAYRVSNQPQHF
NA,NA,TRBV28,TRBJ1-1,TGTGCCAGCAGTTTAGGGAACACTGAAGCTTTCTTT,CASSLGNTEAFF
NA,NA,TRBV29-1,TRBJ1-2,TGCAGCGTTGATTCCTATGGCTACACCTTC,CSVDSYGYTF
TRBD1,NA,TRBV28,TRBJ2-1,TGTGCCAGCAGGGACAGGGGATCCTACAATGAGCAGTTCTTC,CASRDRGSYNEQFF
NA,NA,TRBV7-3,TRBJ1-1,TGTGCCAGCAGCAGAGCACAGGGTGGTAGCACTGAAGCTTTCTTT,CASSRAQGGSTEAFF
NA,once,TRBV7-9,TRBJ2-3,TGTGCCAGCAGCCCCGTTCCAGATACGCAGTATTTT,CASSPVPDTQYF